This TCR beta chain was identified during a study of blood T cell repertoires in COVID-19. This clone was picked up one time. CDR1 is LGHNA, CDR2 YNFKEQ, per germline. This CDR3 region has 17 residues. The trim removed 4 bases at V and 1 base at J, leaving 11 bases unmatched. Assay used: immunoSEQ multiplex PCR; TCRdb lists only in-frame clones, some missing. The profile covers about 50,000 clones, with 89% appearing a single time and around 18% taken by the ten largest. This receptor was obtained from a human donor in a cohort sampled during active COVID-19. Material for sequencing was peripheral blood. The V and J genes are TRBV4-2 and TRBJ2-3; the match to TRBD2 covers 7 bases. CDR3 residues: CASSPGETGGRTDTQYF. The DNA of the CDR3 is TGTGCCAGCAGCCCGGGTGAAACGGGGGGACGCACAGATACGCAGTATTTT.